A single sample gave rise to the 25 T cell receptor beta chains below, sequenced in a study of blood T cells in healthy people across ages. The use of a sample-barcoded 5' primer and a J-beta primer mix characterized a second PCR of about 7 to 12 cycles. TCRdb used MiXCR to reprocess the 5' RACE reads, holding one entry per CDR3 protein. This sample yields about 1.1 million distinct CDR3 sequences, of which less than 45% are seen a single time; about 12% belongs to the top ten. The sequenced sample consisted of blood. The source of these receptors is a man aged 18 to 29 in good health.

This chain connects TRBV20-1 to TRBJ1-5; D is unresolved. The CDR3 extends over 12 amino acids. Germline V gene data show CDR1 as DFQATT and CDR2 as SNEGSKA (reference sequence). Trimming stripped 6 bases from V and 6 bases from J, with 12 bases between. The CDR3 nucleotides are TGCAGTGCCCGGCGCAGAGGTCAGCCCCAGCATTTT. Its translation is CSARRRGQPQHF.

The gene calls are TRBV27 and TRBJ1-2; 8 nucleotides match TRBD1. The ends lost 5 bases at V and 3 bases at J; junction bases unmatched: 17. The CDR3 contains 18 residues. Germline CDR1 is MNHEY and CDR2 is SMNVEV (reference sequence). CDR3 coding DNA: TGTGCCAGCAGTACCTATCGGACAGGGAGGGACAGTGACTATGGCTACACCTTC. The encoded protein is CASSTYRTGRDSDYGYTF.

This clonotype was picked up a small number of times. This chain links TRBV6-6 with TRBJ2-1; 9 bases are a match to TRBD2. The CDR3 is 17 residues long. In germline, CDR1 is MNHNY, CDR2 SVGAGI (reference sequence). The J segment lost 2 bases and the V segment lost 0 bases, leaving 5 bases of the junction unmatched. The CDR3: CASSYSGLAGAYNEQFF. Here the CDR3 DNA reads TGTGCCAGCAGTTACTCTGGATTAGCGGGGGCCTACAATGAGCAGTTCTTC.

This chain uses TRBV10-3 with TRBJ2-1, with D perhaps TRBD1 or TRBD2 (5 bases each). Deletions cut 3 bases from V and 3 bases from J, with 18 bases between. Germline V gene sequence: CDR1 ENHRY, CDR2 SYGVKD. The CDR3 consists of 17 residues. CDR3 in amino acids: CAISETRQGPYYNEQFF. The CDR3 DNA reads as TGTGCCATCAGTGAAACACGGCAGGGACCCTACTACAATGAGCAGTTCTTC.

The rearrangement joins TRBV4-1 to TRBJ2-5; 7 bases align to TRBD1. V lost 1 base and J lost 0; bases outside the gene matches: 5. Germline lookup yields CDR1 MGHRA and CDR2 YSYEKL. The CDR3 runs 16 residues. The CDR3 region has the DNA TGCGCCAGCAGCCAAGTAGGTGACAGGGACCAAGAGACCCAGTACTTC. Its protein is CASSQVGDRDQETQYF.

Many counts were recorded for this clonotype. The chain joins TRBV27 to TRBJ2-6; D is ambiguous. The V gene lost 5 bases and the J gene lost 2 bases, with 7 bases spanning the gap. Germline values: CDR1 MNHEY, CDR2 SMNVEV (reference sequence). The CDR3 length is 14 residues. The CDR3 is CASSTITGANVLTF. CDR3 sequence (DNA): TGTGCCAGCAGTACCATCACTGGGGCCAACGTCCTGACTTTC.

This chain joins TRBV29-1 and TRBJ1-2; 8 bases match TRBD1. V was clipped by 6 bases and J by 3 bases; unmatched bases: 9. Germline V CDR1 and CDR2: SQVTM, ANQGSEA. The CDR3 sequence is 14 residues long. In nucleotides, the CDR3 is TGCAGCGTGCTAGGGCAGGGGGCAGACTATGGCTACACCTTC. Protein product: CSVLGQGADYGYTF.

This clonotype was observed many times. The rearrangement uses TRBV29-1 and TRBJ2-7, with D unresolved. Germline assignment: CDR1 SQVTM and CDR2 ANQGSEA. Trimming stripped 5 bases from V and 4 bases from J, with 9 bases between. This CDR3 has 11 residues. This CDR3 is CSVLSTYEQYF. The CDR3 region has the DNA TGCAGCGTTTTGTCTACTTACGAGCAGTACTTC.

The gene calls are TRBV7-2 and TRBJ2-3, with D uncertain. V was cut by 5 bases and J by 2 bases, with 14 bases left in between. Germline values: CDR1 SGHTA, CDR2 FQGNSA. The CDR3 is 15 amino acids. The CDR3 is CASSGWVQNTDTQYF. The CDR3, as DNA: TGTGCCAGCAGCGGATGGGTCCAGAACACAGATACGCAGTATTTT.

V gene TRBV9 combines with J gene TRBJ1-2; the D gene is possibly TRBD1 (6 bases). The CDR3 runs 17 residues. Looked up from germline, CDR1 is SGDLS and CDR2 is YYNGEE. V was trimmed by 1 base and J by 4 bases, leaving 20 bases between them. The chain's CDR3 is CASSVNRLQGSAYGYTF. The CDR3 nucleotides read TGTGCCAGCAGCGTAAACCGCCTACAGGGTTCTGCCTATGGCTACACCTTC.

The chain is built from TRBV18 and TRBJ1-2, with D unresolved. Germline values: CDR1 KGHSH, CDR2 LQKENI. The CDR3 consists of 12 residues. V was cut by 1 base and J by 8 bases, with 8 bases left in between. For the CDR3, the DNA is TGTGCCAGCTCACCACAGGAACGGGGCTACACCTTC. It codes for CASSPQERGYTF.

This clonotype has just one count. A read error may produce the germline difference seen at one junction end. The chain has TRBV12-3 or TRBV12-4 and TRBJ2-1, with D uncertain. CDR3 length equals 14 residues. The DNA for the CDR3 is TGTGTCAGCAGTTTAAGGACGGAAAACAATGAGCAGTTCTTC. This encodes CVSSLRTENNEQFF.

V gene TRBV20-1 combines with J gene TRBJ2-3, with TRBD1 matching 8 bases. CDR3 length: 14 residues. Germline values: CDR1 DFQATT, CDR2 SNEGSKA (reference sequence). The V gene end was trimmed by 6 bases and the J gene end by 6 bases; junction bases not matched to a gene: 11. CDR3 coding DNA: TGCAGTGCCCAGGACAGGGTATCGGCGGATACGCAGTATTTT. Translation gives CSAQDRVSADTQYF.

This clonotype was counted at least ten times. The chain recombines TRBV6-6 with TRBJ1-1; the D is unclear. The CDR3 has 12 residues. V lost 2 bases, J lost 2 bases, and 3 bases lay in between. Germline V CDR1 and CDR2: MNHNY, SVGAGI (reference sequence). DNA of the CDR3: TGTGCCAGCAGTTACCCCAACACTGAAGCTTTCTTT. Translating gives CASSYPNTEAFF.

This clonotype turned up a few times. This chain joins TRBV24-1 and TRBJ2-1; 11 nucleotides agree with TRBD2. The J segment lost 9 bases and the V segment lost 6 bases, leaving 9 bases of the junction unmatched. There are 15 residues in the CDR3. Per the germline V gene, CDR1 is KGHDR and CDR2 is SFDVKD. The CDR3 sequence: CATSRSGGALFEQFF. In DNA form, the CDR3 reads TGTGCCACCAGTCGTAGCGGGGGGGCCTTATTTGAGCAGTTCTTC.

The chain joins TRBV5-1 to TRBJ2-1; D is undetermined. This CDR3 comprises 16 residues. V was shortened by 1 base and J by 0 bases, with 11 bases between the two germline ends. Germline V gene sequence: CDR1 SGHRS, CDR2 YFSETQ. The CDR3, as DNA: TGCGCCAGCAGCTTGCCAGAACAGAGCTCCTACAATGAGCAGTTCTTC. Its translation: CASSLPEQSSYNEQFF.

This sequence joins TRBV20-1 and TRBJ1-2; 8 positions match TRBD1. V shed 4 bases, J shed 4 bases, and the junction held 5 bases outside the gene matches. There are 13 residues in the CDR3. Germline V gene sequence: CDR1 DFQATT, CDR2 SNEGSKA (reference sequence). In DNA form, the CDR3 reads TGCAGTGCTACGACAGGGGACAGCTATGGCTACACCTTC. It yields the protein CSATTGDSYGYTF.

The chain employs TRBV7-2 and TRBJ1-2; no reliable D call. The ends were cut back, 3 bases at V and 7 bases at J, with 18 bases in the middle. Germline values: CDR1 SGHTA, CDR2 FQGNSA. The CDR3 runs 15 residues. CDR3 sequence: CASSFSAAPVSGYTF. CDR3 sequence (DNA): TGTGCCAGCAGCTTTTCCGCAGCCCCGGTCAGTGGCTACACCTTC.

The chain carries TRBV20-1 and TRBJ1-3; TRBD1 matches 7 bases. The CDR3 totals 14 residues. From germline, CDR1 is DFQATT and CDR2 SNEGSKA (reference sequence). The J segment lost 4 bases and the V segment lost 3 bases, leaving 6 bases of the junction unmatched. CDR3 nucleotide sequence: TGCAGTGCTAGCCACAGGGGTAGGGGAAACACCATATATTTT. Its protein product is CSASHRGRGNTIYF.

The chain uses TRBV18 and TRBJ2-2; a weak D match, TRBD1 (5 bases). Trimming took off 8 bases at V and 6 bases at J, with 10 bases between the two ends. In germline, CDR1 is KGHSH, CDR2 LQKENI. The CDR3 runs to 12 residues. The CDR3 nucleotides are TGTGCCAGCCCCCTCAGGGCCGGGGAGCTGTTTTTT. It is translated as CASPLRAGELFF.

The V gene is TRBV20-1, the J gene TRBJ2-1; D is possibly TRBD2 (5 bases). The CDR3 loop spans 11 amino acids. Trimming took 3 bases from V and 6 from J, leaving 6 bases between them. The germline V gene encodes CDR1 DFQATT and CDR2 SNEGSKA (reference sequence). The DNA of the CDR3 is TGCAGTGCTAGTACTAGCAATGAGCAGTTCTTC. Residues: CSASTSNEQFF.

The chain links TRBV20-1 to TRBJ2-5, with TRBD2 matching 7 bases. Trimming took 6 bases from V and 3 from J; bases not matched to a gene: 7. The CDR3 sequence is 13 residues long. Per the germline V gene, CDR1 is DFQATT and CDR2 is SNEGSKA (reference sequence). The CDR3 region is CSAPKRGEETQYF. The CDR3 bases are TGCAGTGCCCCTAAGCGGGGCGAAGAGACCCAGTACTTC.

The gene calls are TRBV4-3 and TRBJ1-4; D call uncertain. Between the trimmed V and J ends, which lost 0 bases and 8 bases, there was a span of 10 bases. Per germline, CDR1 LGHNA and CDR2 YSLEER. This CDR3 is built from 14 residues. The DNA for the CDR3 is TGCGCCAGCAGCCAAGATGCACTGGGCGAAAAACTGTTTTTT. Protein sequence: CASSQDALGEKLFF.

This chain connects TRBV2 to TRBJ1-2; D call uncertain. The germline CDR1 and CDR2 sequences are SNHLY and FYNNEI. Trimming left V 6 bases short and J 0 bases short, with 17 bases between. This CDR3 is built from 16 residues. The CDR3 DNA sequence: TGTGCCAGCAGCAATAACGCAGCCAATCCTAACTATGGCTACACCTTC. As protein: CASSNNAANPNYGYTF.

The V call is TRBV29-1, the J call TRBJ2-3, with 8 bases fitting TRBD1. The CDR3 loop spans 15 amino acids. The trim removed 6 bases at V and 2 bases at J, leaving 10 bases unmatched. Germline CDR1 and CDR2: SQVTM and ANQGSEA. The CDR3, as DNA: TGCAGCGTCTCGGAGGGACAGGCGATCACAGATACGCAGTATTTT. It specifies CSVSEGQAITDTQYF.